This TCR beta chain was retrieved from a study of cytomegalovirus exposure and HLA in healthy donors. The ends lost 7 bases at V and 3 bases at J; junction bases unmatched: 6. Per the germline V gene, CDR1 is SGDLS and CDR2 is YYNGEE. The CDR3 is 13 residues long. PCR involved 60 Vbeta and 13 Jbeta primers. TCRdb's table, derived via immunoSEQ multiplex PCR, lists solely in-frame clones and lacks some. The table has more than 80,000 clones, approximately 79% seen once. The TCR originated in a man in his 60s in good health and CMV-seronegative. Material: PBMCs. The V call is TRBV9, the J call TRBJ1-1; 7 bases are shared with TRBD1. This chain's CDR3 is CASGGQVDTEAFF. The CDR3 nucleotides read TGTGCCAGCGGCGGACAGGTTGACACTGAAGCTTTCTTT. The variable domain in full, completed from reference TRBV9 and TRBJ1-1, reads DSGVTQTPKHLITATGQRVTLRCSPRSGDLSVYWYQQSLDQGLQFLIQYYNGEERAKGNILERFSAQQFPDLHSELNLSSLELGDSALYFCASGGQVDTEAFFGQGTRLTVV.